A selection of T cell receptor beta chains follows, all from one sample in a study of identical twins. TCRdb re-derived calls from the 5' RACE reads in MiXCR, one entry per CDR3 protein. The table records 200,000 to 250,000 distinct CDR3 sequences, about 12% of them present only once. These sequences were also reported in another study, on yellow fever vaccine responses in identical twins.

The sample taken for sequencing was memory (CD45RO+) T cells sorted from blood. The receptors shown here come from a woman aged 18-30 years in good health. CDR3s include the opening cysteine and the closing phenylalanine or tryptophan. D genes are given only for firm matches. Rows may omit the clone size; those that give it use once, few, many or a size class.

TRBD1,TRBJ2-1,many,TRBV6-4,TGTGCCAGTTCCTGGGACAGTGAAAACAATGAGCAGTTCTTC,CASSWDSENNEQFF
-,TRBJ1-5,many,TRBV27,TGTGCCAGCAGTTTTAGTCGCAATCAGCCCCAGCATTTT,CASSFSRNQPQHF
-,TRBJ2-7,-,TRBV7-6,TGTGCCAGCAGCCTCGGAGCGGCAGGCTACGAGCAGTACTTC,CASSLGAAGYEQYF
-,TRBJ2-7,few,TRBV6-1,TGTGCCAGCAGTGAACTACAGGGTATGGACGAGCAGTACTTC,CASSELQGMDEQYF
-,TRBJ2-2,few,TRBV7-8,TGTGCCAGCAACGACTTCAATGGGGGTACCGGGGAGCTGTTTTTT,CASNDFNGGTGELFF
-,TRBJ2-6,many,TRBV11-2,TGTGCCAGCAGCTGGGAACCTGGGGCCAACGTCCTGACTTTC,CASSWEPGANVLTF
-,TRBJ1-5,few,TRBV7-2,TGTGCCAGCAGCTTAGCGGCCAGGGAGATGAGTCAGCCCCAGCATTTT,CASSLAAREMSQPQHF
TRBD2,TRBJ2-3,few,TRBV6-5,TGTGCCAGCAGTTCACTAGCGGGGTTTAATACGCAGTATTTT,CASSSLAGFNTQYF
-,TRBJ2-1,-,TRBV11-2,TGTGCCAGCAGCTCCGGACTCACCACAGAGCAGTTCTTC,CASSSGLTTEQFF
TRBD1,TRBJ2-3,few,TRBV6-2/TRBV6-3,TGTGCCAGCAGACGGACAGGGAACACAGATACGCAGTATTTT,CASRRTGNTDTQYF
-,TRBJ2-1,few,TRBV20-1,TGCAGTGTACACCGAAGCTCCTACAATGAGCAGTTCTTC,CSVHRSSYNEQFF
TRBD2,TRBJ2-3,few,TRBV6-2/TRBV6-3,TGTGCCAGCAGTTACCAACTAGCGAGCAGCACAGATACGCAGTATTTT,CASSYQLASSTDTQYF
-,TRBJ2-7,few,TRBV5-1,TGCGCCAGCAGCCCACTACAGGGCTCCTACGAGCAGTACTTC,CASSPLQGSYEQYF
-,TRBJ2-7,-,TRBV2,TGTGCCAGCAGTGATTGGCTCTCCTACGAGCAGTACTTC,CASSDWLSYEQYF
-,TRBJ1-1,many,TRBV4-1,TGCGCCAGCAGCCAAGTGGCGGGCACAAGGGAAGCTTTCTTT,CASSQVAGTREAFF
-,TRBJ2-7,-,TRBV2,TGTGCCAGCATAGGGCGCGACCCCTACGAGCAGTACTTC,CASIGRDPYEQYF
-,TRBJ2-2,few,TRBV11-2,TGTGCCAGCAGCTCAACCCCTGGGGGGCGGGAGAGAACCGGGGAGCTGTTTTTT,CASSSTPGGRERTGELFF
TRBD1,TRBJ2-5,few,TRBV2,TGTGCCAGCAGTACCAGAACGGGACAGGGGGTTTCGACCCAGTACTTC,CASSTRTGQGVSTQYF
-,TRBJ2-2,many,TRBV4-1,TGCGCCAGCAGTCCCGTTGTGGTATCGAACACCGGGGAGCTGTTTTTT,CASSPVVVSNTGELFF
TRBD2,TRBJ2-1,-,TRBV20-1,TGCAGTGCCACGGGACTAGCGGGGAGGAATGAGCAGTTCTTC,CSATGLAGRNEQFF
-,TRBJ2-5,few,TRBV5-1,TGCGCCAGCAGCTTGGAAGTCGGGGCAGGGAGTAACCAAGAGACCCAGTACTTC,CASSLEVGAGSNQETQYF
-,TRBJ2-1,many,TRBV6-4,TGTGCCAGCAGTGTAGAGGGGGGCTACAATGAGCAGTTCTTC,CASSVEGGYNEQFF
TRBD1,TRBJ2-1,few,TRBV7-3,TGTGCCAGCAGCGCTACAGGGGTTGAGCAGTTCTTC,CASSATGVEQFF
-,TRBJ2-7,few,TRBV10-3,TGTGCCATCAGTGATATTACCCTATCCTACGAGCAGTACTTC,CAISDITLSYEQYF
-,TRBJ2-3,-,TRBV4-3,TGCGCCAGCAGCCAAGACGTTAAGAATACGCAGTATTTT,CASSQDVKNTQYF
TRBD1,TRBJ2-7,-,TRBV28,TGTGCCAGCAGCGCCTCCGGGACAGGCACCTACGAGCAGTACTTC,CASSASGTGTYEQYF
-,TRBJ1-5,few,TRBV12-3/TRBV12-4,TGTGCCAGCGGAACAGGAGTCGGCAATCAGCCCCAGCATTTT,CASGTGVGNQPQHF
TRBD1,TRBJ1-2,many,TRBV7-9,TGTGCCAGCAGCCCGGGGACAGGACGGTATGGCTACACCTTC,CASSPGTGRYGYTF
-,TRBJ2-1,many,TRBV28,TGTGCCAGCAGGAAAATGATGGCCTGGGGGGAGCAGTTCTTC,CASRKMMAWGEQFF
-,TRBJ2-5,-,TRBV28,TGTGCCAGCAGTTTTGGCGGGGCCCCTGAGACCCAGTACTTC,CASSFGGAPETQYF
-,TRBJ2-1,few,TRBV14,TGTGCCAGCAGCCAAGGGGTCAGTTACAATGAGCAGTTCTTC,CASSQGVSYNEQFF
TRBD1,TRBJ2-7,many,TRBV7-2,TGTGCCAGCAGCACAGGGACAGGCGGCGAGCAGTACTTC,CASSTGTGGEQYF
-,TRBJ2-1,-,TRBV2,TGTGCCAGCAGGGCCGTCCCCTACAATGAGCAGTTCTTC,CASRAVPYNEQFF
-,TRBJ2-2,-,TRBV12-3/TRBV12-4,TGTGCCAGCAGTTTAGACGGGACGGGGACCGGGGAGCTGTTTTTT,CASSLDGTGTGELFF
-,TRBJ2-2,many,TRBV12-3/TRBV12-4,TGTGCCAGCAGTTTCGGGGAGCTGTTTTTT,CASSFGELFF
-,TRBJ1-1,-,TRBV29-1,TGCAGCGGCCTGTCCGGGCTAGGAGCTTTCTTT,CSGLSGLGAFF
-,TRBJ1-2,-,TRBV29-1,TGCAGCGCCGGGGGGCAGGGGCGGAATGGCTACACCTTC,CSAGGQGRNGYTF
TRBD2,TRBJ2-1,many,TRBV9,TGTGCCAGCAGCGTAGGGGGCGGGGGGGTCTACTACAATGAGCAGTTCTTC,CASSVGGGGVYYNEQFF
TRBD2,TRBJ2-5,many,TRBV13,TGTGCCAGCAGCTTAGGGACTAGCGGAGAGACCCAGTACTTC,CASSLGTSGETQYF
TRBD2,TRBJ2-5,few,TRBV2,TGTGCCAGCAGTCGGGGGGGGCGCCAAGAGACCCAGTACTTC,CASSRGGRQETQYF
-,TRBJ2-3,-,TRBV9,TGTGCCAGCAGCGACGGGTGGGCTAGCACAGATACGCAGTATTTT,CASSDGWASTDTQYF